Shown below are 19 T cell receptor beta chains from a single sample sequenced in a study of T-cell memory formation after mild COVID-19. Each CDR3 protein is one row after TCRdb ran MiXCR on the 5' RACE reads. The sample lists under 300,000 distinct CDR3 sequences, approximately 18% seen once, with around 23% in the top ten. The source material was PBMCs or a T cell subset sorted from them (not recorded which). The receptor source for this set is a man between 18 and 29 years old who had mild COVID-19 (a few samples of this study predate the infection). Cell type and time point are not known.

Comments on this clonotype: One end of the junction does not line up with germline, which may come from a read error. The genes are TRBV4-1 and TRBJ2-1; D is uncertain. CDR3 size: 14 residues. Per germline, CDR1 MGHRA and CDR2 YSYEKL. CDR3 in amino acids: CASSQPTHDKGRVF. CDR3 nucleotides: TGCGCCAGCAGCCAACCTACTCACGACAAGGGAAGGGTCTTC.

The genes are TRBV18 and TRBJ2-7, with 8 nucleotides matching TRBD1. Per the germline V gene, CDR1 is KGHSH and CDR2 is LQKENI. There are 14 residues in the CDR3. With V trimmed by 5 bases and J by 2 bases, 5 bases remained unmatched. CDR3 nucleotide sequence: TGTGCCAGCTCAACTCGGACAGGGACCTACGAGCAGTACTTC. This translates into CASSTRTGTYEQYF. Drawing the rest from reference TRBV18 and TRBJ2-7, the complete variable domain is NAGVMQNPRHLVRRRGQEARLRCSPMKGHSHVYWYRQLPEEGLKFMVYLQKENIIDESGMPKERFSAEFPKEGPSILRIQQVVRGDSAAYFCASSTRTGTYEQYFGPGTRLTVT.

V is TRBV7-6 and J is TRBJ2-2; 11 nucleotides match TRBD2. Germline values: CDR1 SGHVS, CDR2 FNYEAQ. This CDR3 is built from 16 residues. The ends lost 5 bases at V and 1 base at J; junction bases unmatched: 3. The CDR3 region has the DNA TGTGCCAGCAGCAGACTAGCGGGGCAGAACACCGGGGAGCTGTTTTTT. Its translation is CASSRLAGQNTGELFF.

CDR3 DNA sequence: TGCAGTGCTCTCCTCTCAGGCGAGCAGTACTTC. The encoded protein is CSALLSGEQYF. J is TRBJ2-7 and V is TRBV20-1; unclear D gene. Between the trimmed V and J ends, which lost 5 bases and 6 bases, there was a span of 11 bases. The CDR3 extends over 11 amino acids. In germline, CDR1 is DFQATT, CDR2 SNEGSKA (reference sequence).

Concerning this clonotype: At one end the junction does not follow the germline gene, possibly because of a read error. J is TRBJ1-1 and V is TRBV5-1, with D maybe TRBD1 (5 bases). The length of the CDR3 is 13 residues. Germline CDR1 is SGHRS and CDR2 is YFSETQ. The CDR3: CASSFDPGAEALF. The CDR3 DNA is TGCGCCAGCAGCTTTGACCCCGGGGCTGAAGCTTTATTT.

This clonotype was seen only a few times. This sequence joins TRBV2 and TRBJ1-2; a weak D match, TRBD1 (5 bases). The V end lost 8 bases, the J end lost 4 bases, and 17 bases lay between the germline ends. Germline values: CDR1 SNHLY, CDR2 FYNNEI. The CDR3 length is 14 residues. CDR3 sequence: CASGGVKGGYGYTF. CDR3 DNA: TGTGCCAGCGGGGGGGTTAAAGGTGGCTATGGCTACACCTTC.

This clonotype was counted many times. The chain joins TRBV5-1 to TRBJ2-5; D gene uncertain. The germline CDR1 and CDR2 sequences are SGHRS and YFSETQ. Trimming removed 0 bases at V and 4 bases at J, with 7 bases between. This CDR3 region has 13 residues. The CDR3 coding sequence is TGCGCCAGCAGCTTGGAGCGAGGAGAGACCCAGTACTTC. Translation gives CASSLERGETQYF.

The chain couples TRBV2 to TRBJ1-4; unclear D gene. There are 15 residues in the CDR3. Trimming took off 2 bases at V and 4 bases at J, with 11 bases between the two ends. The germline V gene has CDR1 SNHLY and CDR2 FYNNEI. The CDR3 spells CASSETRVVNEKLFF. The CDR3 DNA is TGTGCCAGCAGTGAAACCCGGGTGGTTAATGAAAAACTGTTTTTT.

The genes are TRBV18 and TRBJ2-7; 7 bases are a match to TRBD1. The junction had 10 bases not matched to a gene; V was cut back by 6 bases and J by 5 bases. The CDR3 runs to 14 residues. Germline V gives CDR1 KGHSH, CDR2 LQKENI. The CDR3: CASSLMTGIDEQYF. In DNA form, the CDR3 reads TGTGCCAGCTCCTTAATGACAGGGATCGACGAGCAGTACTTC.

The chain combines TRBV27 with TRBJ2-2; 8 nucleotides align to TRBD1. The CDR3 spans 13 residues. V trimming: 5 bases; J trimming: 6 bases; junction bases outside the gene matches: 2. Per the germline V gene, CDR1 is MNHEY and CDR2 is SMNVEV (reference sequence). CDR3 nucleotide sequence: TGTGCCAGCAGTACAGGGGGTCCCGGGGAGCTGTTTTTT. Translating it yields CASSTGGPGELFF.

This clonotype showed up just a few times. The chain links TRBV7-9 to TRBJ1-1; no firm D call. The germline CDR1 and CDR2 sequences are SEHNR and FQNEAQ (reference sequence). Trimming shortened V by 4 bases and J by 1 base, and 13 bases separated the two germline ends. This CDR3 spans 15 amino acids. CDR3 nucleotides: TGTGCCAGCAGCTCTCCCCCGGGAGCGAACACTGAAGCTTTCTTT. Amino acids: CASSSPPGANTEAFF.

This clonotype was recorded once. The CDR3 region is CSAPDRGGNQPQHF. The CDR3 DNA sequence: TGCAGTGCTCCTGACAGGGGGGGCAATCAGCCCCAGCATTTT. This sequence joins TRBV20-1 and TRBJ1-5; 9 bases agree with TRBD1. Germline values: CDR1 DFQATT, CDR2 SNEGSKA (reference sequence). The CDR3 sequence is 14 residues long. J gave up 2 bases and V 5 bases, and 4 bases lay outside the gene matches.

This chain uses TRBV11-2 with TRBJ2-1; the match to TRBD2 covers 9 bases. The CDR3 is 16 amino acids. Germline values: CDR1 SGHAT, CDR2 FQNNGV. V trimming: 2 bases; J trimming: 3 bases; junction bases outside the gene matches: 5. CDR3 loop: CASSLSSGVVYNEQFF. CDR3 sequence (DNA): TGTGCCAGCAGCTTATCTAGCGGGGTGGTCTACAATGAGCAGTTCTTC.

V is TRBV3-1 and J is TRBJ2-5; tentatively, D is TRBD2 (5 bases). Germline values: CDR1 LGHDT, CDR2 YNNKEL (reference sequence). The V and J ends lost 2 bases and 5 bases respectively, with 15 bases between them. The CDR3 extends over 15 amino acids. The CDR3 DNA sequence: TGTGCCAGCAGCCAATACGGATCAGAGGGCGAGACCCAGTACTTC. Translating gives CASSQYGSEGETQYF.

This clonotype was seen more than once but under ten times. The V and J genes are TRBV6-5 and TRBJ2-3, with D possibly called TRBD1 or TRBD2 (5 bases each). V lost 9 bases, J lost 2 bases, and 12 bases lay in between. Per the germline V gene, CDR1 is MNHEY and CDR2 is SVGAGI. The CDR3 runs to 13 residues. The CDR3 nucleotides are TGTGCCAGTGGGACGTCGAACACAGATACGCAGTATTTT. Translation: CASGTSNTDTQYF.

The rearrangement joins TRBV7-7 to TRBJ2-7; TRBD1 is a possible D gene (7 bases). The CDR3 is 14 residues long. Germline-derived CDR1 and CDR2 are SSHAT and FNYEAQ (reference sequence). In DNA form, the CDR3 reads TGTGCTAGCAGCTCGGGGGACAGTTCCTACGAGCAGTACGTC. Protein sequence: CASSSGDSSYEQYV.

This clonotype was picked up many times. This chain connects TRBV5-1 to TRBJ2-2, with 10 bases matching TRBD1. The V and J ends lost 5 bases and 5 bases, in that order; junction bases with no gene match: 6. The CDR3 spans 15 residues. Germline loops: CDR1 SGHRS, CDR2 YFSETQ. The CDR3 DNA is TGCGCCAGCAGGGAGACGGGACAGGGGACCGGGGAGCTGTTTTTT. It yields the protein CASRETGQGTGELFF.

A few counts support this clonotype. The chain links TRBV4-1 to TRBJ2-1, with D unresolved. The length of the CDR3 is 14 residues. V was pared by 1 base and J by 5 bases, with 9 bases between. Germline CDR1 is MGHRA and CDR2 is YSYEKL. The CDR3 here is CASSQVPLNNEQFF. CDR3 in DNA: TGCGCCAGCAGCCAAGTCCCTCTGAACAATGAGCAGTTCTTC.

This clonotype occurred many times. The chain employs TRBV2 and TRBJ2-3; TRBD2 is a possible D gene (6 bases). The CDR3 sequence is 13 residues long. Germline V gene sequence: CDR1 SNHLY, CDR2 FYNNEI. V lost 3 bases to trimming and J lost 3 bases, with 7 bases between them. For the CDR3, the DNA is TGTGCCAGCAGTGAGGGGGGAACAGATACGCAGTATTTT. Translating gives CASSEGGTDTQYF. Filled out from reference TRBV2 and TRBJ2-3, the complete variable domain reads EPEVTQTPSHQVTQMGQEVILRCVPISNHLYFYWYRQILGQKVEFLVSFYNNEISEKSEIFDDQFSVERPDGSNFTLKIRSTKLEDSAMYFCASSEGGTDTQYFGPGTRLTVL.